The 12 T cell receptor beta chains in this list originate from one sample, sequenced in a study of beta chain features in type 1 diabetes. What was sequenced were expressed TCRB transcripts, since all of the isolated RNA had been reverse transcribed. Repertoires were generated with immunoSEQ multiplex PCR, while TCRdb's copy carries only in-frame clones and drops some. The sample has hundreds of thousands of clones, roughly 15% seen once. Sequencing was carried out using central memory CD4+ T cells from blood. Receptors originate from a man aged 30-40 years in good health.

The chain has TRBV7-6 and TRBJ2-7; the D gene is possibly TRBD1 (5 bases). The V end was cut by 0 bases, the J end by 3 bases, with 9 bases between. The germline gives CDR1 SGHVS, CDR2 FNYEAQ. This CDR3 has 14 residues. For the CDR3, the DNA is TGTGCCAGCAGCTTAGCAGGGGTGGGCTACGAGCAGTACTTC. It yields the protein CASSLAGVGYEQYF.

The chain carries TRBV5-4 and TRBJ2-2, with D unclear. CDR1 is SGHNT and CDR2 is YYREEE in the germline V gene (reference sequence). Trimming left V 0 bases short and J 6 bases short, with 12 bases between. This CDR3 has 15 residues. The CDR3 sequence: CASSLGISVAGELFF. The CDR3 region has the DNA TGTGCCAGCAGCTTGGGGATTTCGGTCGCCGGGGAGCTGTTTTTT.

This clone was seen a handful of times. The chain couples TRBV5-1 to TRBJ1-2, with 8 nucleotides matching TRBD1. In germline, CDR1 is SGHRS, CDR2 YFSETQ. Trimming took 3 bases from V and 1 from J; bases not matched to a gene: 2. CDR3 length: 14 residues. CDR3 region: CASSWGQDNYGYTF. As DNA, the CDR3 is TGCGCCAGCAGCTGGGGACAGGATAACTATGGCTACACCTTC. The variable domain in full, completed from reference TRBV5-1 and TRBJ1-2, reads KAGVTQTPRYLIKTRGQQVTLSCSPISGHRSVSWYQQTPGQGLQFLFEYFSETQRNKGNFPGRFSGRQFSNSRSEMNVSTLELGDSALYLCASSWGQDNYGYTFGSGTRLTVV.

V and J are TRBV4-2 and TRBJ2-5, with 10 bases matching TRBD2. Germline trimming cut 4 bases from V and 5 bases from J; bases unmatched to any gene: 7. The CDR3 consists of 15 residues. Germline loops: CDR1 LGHNA, CDR2 YNFKEQ. The CDR3 region is CASSRAGGPGETQYF. The CDR3 DNA reads as TGTGCCAGCAGCCGAGCGGGAGGGCCGGGGGAGACCCAGTACTTC.

This clone was seen more than once but under ten times. The chain carries TRBV27 and TRBJ2-1, with D perhaps matching TRBD1 (6 bases). Trimming removed 1 base at V and 3 bases at J, with 19 bases between. The CDR3 totals 18 residues. Germline assignment: CDR1 MNHEY and CDR2 SMNVEV (reference sequence). The CDR3 DNA is TGTGCCAGCAGTTTATTTGGGGATTGGGGGCAGGGCTACAATGAGCAGTTCTTC. Its translation is CASSLFGDWGQGYNEQFF.

The chain links TRBV6-6 to TRBJ1-5; D gene ambiguous. CDR1 is MNHNY and CDR2 is SVGAGI in the germline V gene (reference sequence). There are 13 residues in the CDR3. Trimming removed 2 bases from V and 7 bases from J, with 9 bases in between. This CDR3 is CASSYGPSQPQHF. DNA for the CDR3: TGTGCCAGCAGTTACGGACCGAGCCAGCCCCAGCATTTT.

The genes are TRBV5-6 and TRBJ2-1, with D perhaps matching TRBD1 or TRBD2 (6 bases each). Germline loops: CDR1 SGHDT, CDR2 YYEEEE. V lost 0 bases to trimming and J lost 6 bases, with 16 bases between them. The CDR3 has 16 amino acids. CDR3 sequence reads: CASSLARGALANEQFF. The CDR3 DNA reads as TGTGCCAGCAGCTTGGCAAGGGGGGCTCTAGCCAATGAGCAGTTCTTC.

This clone was seen only once. The genes are TRBV15 and TRBJ2-4; 8 bases are shared with TRBD2. Germline lookup yields CDR1 LNHNV and CDR2 YYDKDF (reference sequence). This CDR3 region has 15 residues. The trim removed 5 bases at V and 0 bases at J, leaving 3 bases unmatched. The CDR3 DNA sequence: TGTGCCACCAGCCCGGGGGGGCCAGCCAAAAACATTCAGTACTTC. It yields the protein CATSPGGPAKNIQYF.

The rearrangement uses TRBV25-1 and TRBJ2-5, with D perhaps matching TRBD1 (7 bases). Germline V gene sequence: CDR1 MGHDK, CDR2 SYGVNS. This CDR3 has 16 amino acids. V lost 3 bases and J 6 bases, leaving 20 bases between the germline ends. The CDR3 sequence: CASSDDQGGHRKTQYF. In DNA form, the CDR3 reads TGTGCCAGCAGTGACGATCAGGGGGGCCACCGCAAGACCCAGTACTTC.

The chain is built from TRBV15 and TRBJ2-7; the match to TRBD1 covers 8 bases. Per the germline V gene, CDR1 is LNHNV and CDR2 is YYDKDF (reference sequence). V trimming: 4 bases; J trimming: 7 bases; junction bases outside the gene matches: 6. The CDR3 totals 13 residues. The CDR3 region has the DNA TGTGCCACCAGCATGACAGGGGTCCGAGAGCAGTACTTC. Protein sequence: CATSMTGVREQYF. Based on the CDR3 plus reference TRBV15 and TRBJ2-7, the full variable domain is DAMVIQNPRYQVTQFGKPVTLSCSQTLNHNVMYWYQQKSSQAPKLLFHYYDKDFNNEADTPDNFQSRRPNTSFCFLDIRSPGLGDTAMYLCATSMTGVREQYFGPGTRLTVT.

This sequence joins TRBV11-2 and TRBJ1-6; D is undetermined. Germline CDR1 reads SGHAT; CDR2 reads FQNNGV. The CDR3 runs 13 residues. The ends were cut back, 1 base at V and 6 bases at J, with 4 bases in the middle. In DNA, the CDR3 is TGTGCCAGCAGCTTAGTGGGTAATTCACCCCTCCACTTT. This codes for CASSLVGNSPLHF. Variable domain in full (rest from reference TRBV11-2 and TRBJ1-6): EAGVAQSPRYKIIEKRQSVAFWCNPISGHATLYWYQQILGQGPKLLIQFQNNGVVDDSQLPKDRFSAERLKGVDSTLKIQPAKLEDSAVYLCASSLVGNSPLHFGNGTRLTVT.

This clone was counted between two and nine times. The chain carries TRBV5-4 and TRBJ2-3; D is tentatively TRBD1 or TRBD2 (5 bases each). The V end was cut by 2 bases, the J end by 8 bases, with 15 bases between. The length of the CDR3 is 14 residues. Germline lookup yields CDR1 SGHNT and CDR2 YYREEE (reference sequence). CDR3 in DNA: TGTGCCAGCAGCTTAGGGAAGGGACGCGCTACGCAGTATTTT. Residues: CASSLGKGRATQYF.